Listed below are T cell receptor beta chains from one sample, sequenced in a study of blood T cell repertoires in COVID-19. Profiled with immunoSEQ multiplex PCR; TCRdb holds only in-frame clones, not every one. The sample lists 300,000 to 400,000 clones, approximately 89% occurring once. The sequencing sample was made of peripheral blood. The receptors were sampled from a woman between 50 and 59 years old who had recovered from COVID-19. Each CDR3 is given with its conserved first and last residue. The D gene is left open where the match is weak. Not every row has a clone size; where given, it reads once, few, many or a size class.

CDR3: CATSRDRFTYQPQHF
DNA: TGTGCCACCAGCAGAGATCGTTTCACATACCAGCCCCAGCATTTT
J: TRBJ1-5
D: .
size: .
V: TRBV15

CDR3: CASGEGGGSGIQYF
DNA: TGTGCCAGCGGAGAAGGGGGGGGTAGCGGCATTCAGTACTTC
J: TRBJ2-4
D: .
size: .
V: TRBV11-2

CDR3: CASSLSRTDTQYF
DNA: TGCGCCAGCAGCTTAAGCCGCACAGATACGCAGTATTTT
J: TRBJ2-3
D: .
size: .
V: TRBV5-1

CDR3: CSVEVQGGYEQYF
DNA: TGCAGCGTTGAAGTCCAGGGGGGATACGAGCAGTACTTC
J: TRBJ2-7
D: .
size: .
V: TRBV29-1

CDR3: CASSQETGQGNQPQHF
DNA: TGCGCCAGCAGCCAAGAGACGGGGCAGGGGAATCAGCCCCAGCATTTT
J: TRBJ1-5
D: .
size: .
V: TRBV4-1

CDR3: CASSLRTQAGYYEQYF
DNA: TGTGCCAGCAGTCTAAGGACCCAGGCGGGTTACTACGAGCAGTACTTC
J: TRBJ2-7
D: .
size: .
V: TRBV7-8

CDR3: CASSLVNGHYPDF
DNA: TGTGCCAGCAGCTTAGTAAACGGACACTACCCTGACTTC
J: TRBJ2-7
D: .
size: .
V: TRBV7-8

CDR3: CASSDSETQYF
DNA: TGTGCCAGCAGTGACTCGGAGACCCAGTACTTC
J: TRBJ2-5
D: .
size: .
V: TRBV25-1

CDR3: CASSFSYTGTGALNTEAFF
DNA: TGTGCCAGCAGCTTTTCCTACACCGGGACAGGGGCCCTGAACACTGAAGCTTTCTTT
J: TRBJ1-1
D: TRBD1
size: .
V: TRBV5-5

CDR3: CATSRDLAAEQFF
DNA: TGTGCCACCAGCAGAGATTTGGCCGCTGAGCAGTTCTTC
J: TRBJ2-1
D: .
size: .
V: TRBV15

CDR3: CASSHPGTGMDSPLHF
DNA: TGTGCCAGCAGCCACCCCGGGACAGGGATGGATTCACCCCTCCACTTT
J: TRBJ1-6
D: TRBD1
size: .
V: TRBV3-1/TRBV3-2

CDR3: CATRGQGADTQYF
DNA: TGTGCCACCAGGGGACAGGGGGCAGATACGCAGTATTTT
J: TRBJ2-3
D: TRBD1
size: .
V: TRBV24-1

CDR3: CASRITGFSATEAFF
DNA: TGTGCCAGCAGGATAACAGGGTTTAGTGCCACTGAAGCTTTCTTT
J: TRBJ1-1
D: .
size: .
V: TRBV28

CDR3: CSVEGRLAKYNEQFF
DNA: TGCAGCGTTGAAGGAAGACTAGCCAAGTACAATGAGCAGTTCTTC
J: TRBJ2-1
D: TRBD2
size: .
V: TRBV29-1

CDR3: CASSSQTPGQNNQPQHF
DNA: TGTGCCAGCAGTTCACAAACCCCCGGACAGAACAATCAGCCCCAGCATTTT
J: TRBJ1-5
D: .
size: .
V: TRBV27

CDR3: CASSLLTGSVNNSPLHF
DNA: TGTGCCAGCAGCTTGCTCACAGGCTCCGTGAATAATTCACCCCTCCACTTT
J: TRBJ1-6
D: .
size: .
V: TRBV5-4

CDR3: CASSFDTNTGELFF
DNA: TGTGCCAGCAGTTTTGACACTAACACCGGGGAGCTGTTTTTT
J: TRBJ2-2
D: .
size: .
V: TRBV6-5

CDR3: CASSPPGTRDTGELFF
DNA: TGTGCCAGCAGCCCCCCGGGAACCCGGGACACCGGGGAGCTGTTTTTT
J: TRBJ2-2
D: .
size: .
V: TRBV7-2

CDR3: CASSLGGQSYEQYF
DNA: TGTGCCAGCAGCTTAGGGGGCCAATCCTACGAGCAGTACTTC
J: TRBJ2-7
D: .
size: .
V: TRBV7-8

CDR3: CASSPEVLNSPLHF
DNA: TGTGCCAGCAGCCCGGAGGTCCTGAATTCACCCCTCCACTTT
J: TRBJ1-6
D: .
size: .
V: TRBV4-2

CDR3: CASSQEERRDTDTQYF
DNA: TGTGCCAGCAGCCAAGAAGAACGGAGAGACACAGATACGCAGTATTTT
J: TRBJ2-3
D: .
size: .
V: TRBV4-2

CDR3: CASSPRTSGREYNEQFF
DNA: TGTGCCAGCAGCCCTCGGACTAGCGGGAGGGAGTACAATGAGCAGTTCTTC
J: TRBJ2-1
D: TRBD2
size: once
V: TRBV7-2

CDR3: CASNHRGLNEQYF
DNA: TGTGCCAGCAATCACAGGGGTTTGAACGAGCAGTACTTC
J: TRBJ2-7
D: TRBD1
size: .
V: TRBV28

CDR3: CASSQDLRDRGWYNEQFF
DNA: TGTGCCAGCAGCCAAGATTTAAGGGACAGGGGATGGTACAATGAGCAGTTCTTC
J: TRBJ2-1
D: TRBD1
size: .
V: TRBV3-1/TRBV3-2

CDR3: CASSGGTGNSPLHF
DNA: TGCGCCAGCAGTGGTGGGACAGGCAATTCACCCCTCCACTTT
J: TRBJ1-6
D: TRBD1
size: few
V: TRBV10-1

CDR3: CASSFGQGNYGYTF
DNA: TGTGCCAGCAGTTTCGGACAGGGGAACTATGGCTACACCTTC
J: TRBJ1-2
D: TRBD1
size: once
V: TRBV27

CDR3: CASSLTGGNTIYF
DNA: TGTGCCAGCAGCTTGACAGGGGGAAACACCATATATTTT
J: TRBJ1-3
D: .
size: .
V: TRBV5-4

CDR3: CASSPGGGRDQPQHF
DNA: TGTGCCAGCAGCCCCGGGGGGGGCCGCGATCAGCCCCAGCATTTT
J: TRBJ1-5
D: .
size: .
V: TRBV9